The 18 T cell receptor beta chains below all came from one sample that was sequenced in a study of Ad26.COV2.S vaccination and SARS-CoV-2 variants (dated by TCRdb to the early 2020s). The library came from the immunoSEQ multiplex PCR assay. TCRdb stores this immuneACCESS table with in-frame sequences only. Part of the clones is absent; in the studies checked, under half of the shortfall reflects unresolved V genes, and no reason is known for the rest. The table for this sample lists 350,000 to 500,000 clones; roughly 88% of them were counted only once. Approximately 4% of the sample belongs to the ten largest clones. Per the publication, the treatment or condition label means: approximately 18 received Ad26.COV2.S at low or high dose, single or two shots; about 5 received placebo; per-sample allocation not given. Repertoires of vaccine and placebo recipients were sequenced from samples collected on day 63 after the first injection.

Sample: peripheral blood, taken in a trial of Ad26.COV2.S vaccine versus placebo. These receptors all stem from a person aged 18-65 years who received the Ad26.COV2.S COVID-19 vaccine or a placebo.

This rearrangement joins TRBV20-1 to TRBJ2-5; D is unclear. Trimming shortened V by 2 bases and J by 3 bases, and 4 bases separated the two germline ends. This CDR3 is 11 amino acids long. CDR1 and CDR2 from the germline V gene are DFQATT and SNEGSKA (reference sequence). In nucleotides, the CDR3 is TGCAGTGCTAGACCCGAAGAGACCCAGTACTTC. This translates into CSARPEETQYF.

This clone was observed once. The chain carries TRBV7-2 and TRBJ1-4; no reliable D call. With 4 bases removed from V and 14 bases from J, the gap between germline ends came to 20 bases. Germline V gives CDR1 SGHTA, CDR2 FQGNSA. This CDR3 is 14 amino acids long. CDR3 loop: CASSSDGHNPRLFF. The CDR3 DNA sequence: TGTGCCAGCAGCTCGGACGGGCATAACCCCCGGCTGTTTTTT.

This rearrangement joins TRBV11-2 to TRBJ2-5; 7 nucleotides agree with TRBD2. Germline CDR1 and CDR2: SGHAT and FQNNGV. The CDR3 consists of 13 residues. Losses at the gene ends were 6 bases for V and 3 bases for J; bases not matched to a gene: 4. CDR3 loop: CASRPGLEETQYF. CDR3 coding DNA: TGTGCCAGCAGACCCGGACTAGAAGAGACCCAGTACTTC.

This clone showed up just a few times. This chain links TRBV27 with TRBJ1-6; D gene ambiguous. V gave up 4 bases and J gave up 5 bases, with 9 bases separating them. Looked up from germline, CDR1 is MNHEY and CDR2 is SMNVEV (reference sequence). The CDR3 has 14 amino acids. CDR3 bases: TGTGCCAGCAGTTATTTACTTAATAATTCACCCCTCCACTTT. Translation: CASSYLLNNSPLHF.

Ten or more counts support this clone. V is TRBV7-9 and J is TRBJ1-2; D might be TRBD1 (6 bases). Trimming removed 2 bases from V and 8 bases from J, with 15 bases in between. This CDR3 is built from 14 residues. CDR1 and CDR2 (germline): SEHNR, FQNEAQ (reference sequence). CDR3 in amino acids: CASSLSKTGGGYTF. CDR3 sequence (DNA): TGTGCCAGCAGCTTATCCAAGACAGGTGGGGGCTACACCTTC.

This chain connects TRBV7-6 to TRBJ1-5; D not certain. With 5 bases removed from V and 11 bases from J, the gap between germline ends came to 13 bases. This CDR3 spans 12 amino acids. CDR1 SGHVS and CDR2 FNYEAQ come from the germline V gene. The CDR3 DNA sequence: TGTGCCAGCAGCCTATTACAACGTACCCAGCATTTT. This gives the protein CASSLLQRTQHF.

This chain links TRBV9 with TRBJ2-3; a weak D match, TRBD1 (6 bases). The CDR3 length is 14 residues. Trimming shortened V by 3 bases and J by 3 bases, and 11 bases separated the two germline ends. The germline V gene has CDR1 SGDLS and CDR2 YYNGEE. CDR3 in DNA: TGTGCCAGCAGCGCAGGACAGTGGACAGATACGCAGTATTTT. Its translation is CASSAGQWTDTQYF.

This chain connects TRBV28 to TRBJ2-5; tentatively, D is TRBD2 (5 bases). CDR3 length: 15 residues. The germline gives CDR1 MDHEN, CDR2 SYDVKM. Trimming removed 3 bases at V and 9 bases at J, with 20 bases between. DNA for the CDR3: TGTGCCAGCAGTTTTGCGGACGACTGGTTCGGGGCCCAGTACTTC. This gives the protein CASSFADDWFGAQYF.

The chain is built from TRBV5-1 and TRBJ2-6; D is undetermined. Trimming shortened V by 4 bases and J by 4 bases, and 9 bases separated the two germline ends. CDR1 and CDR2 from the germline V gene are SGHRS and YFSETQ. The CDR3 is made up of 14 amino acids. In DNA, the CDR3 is TGCGCCAGCAGCGGCATAATAGGGGCCAACGTCCTGACTTTC. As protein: CASSGIIGANVLTF.

CDR3 residues: CASSQKWGYEQYF. In DNA form, the CDR3 reads TGTGCCAGCAGCCAGAAGTGGGGGTACGAGCAGTACTTC. V is TRBV7-2 and J is TRBJ2-7; D is perhaps TRBD1 or TRBD2 (5 bases each). Germline V lookup: CDR1 SGHTA, CDR2 FQGNSA. V lost 5 bases, J lost 4 bases, and 12 bases lay in between. The CDR3 sequence is 13 residues long.

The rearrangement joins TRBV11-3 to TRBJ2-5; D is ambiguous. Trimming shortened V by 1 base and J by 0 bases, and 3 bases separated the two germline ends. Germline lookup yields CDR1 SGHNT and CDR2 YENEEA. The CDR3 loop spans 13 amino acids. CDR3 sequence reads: CASSLGDQETQYF. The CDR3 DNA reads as TGTGCCAGCAGCTTAGGAGACCAAGAGACCCAGTACTTC.

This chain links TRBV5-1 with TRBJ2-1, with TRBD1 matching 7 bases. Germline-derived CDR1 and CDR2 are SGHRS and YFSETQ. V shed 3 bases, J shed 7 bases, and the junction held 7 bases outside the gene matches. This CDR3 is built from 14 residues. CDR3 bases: TGCGCCAGCAGCTACCACAGGGGTCAGAATGAGCAGTTCTTC. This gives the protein CASSYHRGQNEQFF.

The CDR3 DNA reads TGTGCCAGCAGCTTAGGTCCAGGGCCAGAGCTAGGAGAGCAGTACTTC. Its protein product is CASSLGPGPELGEQYF. The chain is built from TRBV11-2 and TRBJ2-7; perhaps TRBD1 as D (5 bases). V was cut by 1 base and J by 7 bases, with 20 bases left in between. The CDR3 loop spans 16 amino acids. Germline V CDR1 and CDR2: SGHAT, FQNNGV.

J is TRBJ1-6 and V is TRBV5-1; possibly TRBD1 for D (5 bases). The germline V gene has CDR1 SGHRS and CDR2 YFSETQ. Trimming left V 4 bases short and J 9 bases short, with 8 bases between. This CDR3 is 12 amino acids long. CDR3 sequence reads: CASSQQGSPLHF. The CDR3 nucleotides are TGCGCCAGCAGCCAGCAGGGTTCACCCCTCCACTTT.

Here the CDR3 DNA reads TGTGCCAGCAGCTTCTTAGGTGATGGCAATCAGCCCCAGCATTTT. Its translation is CASSFLGDGNQPQHF. The rearrangement uses TRBV9 and TRBJ1-5, with D unresolved. Germline lookup yields CDR1 SGDLS and CDR2 YYNGEE. The CDR3 totals 15 residues. V lost 4 bases to trimming and J lost 2 bases, with 13 bases between them.

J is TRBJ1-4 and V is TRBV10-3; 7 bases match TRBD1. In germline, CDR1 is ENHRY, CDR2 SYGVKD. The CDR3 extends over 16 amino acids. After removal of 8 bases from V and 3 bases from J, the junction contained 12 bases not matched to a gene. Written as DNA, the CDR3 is TGTGCCATCGGCGAGACAGGGTCCGTAGCTAATGAAAAACTGTTTTTT. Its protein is CAIGETGSVANEKLFF.

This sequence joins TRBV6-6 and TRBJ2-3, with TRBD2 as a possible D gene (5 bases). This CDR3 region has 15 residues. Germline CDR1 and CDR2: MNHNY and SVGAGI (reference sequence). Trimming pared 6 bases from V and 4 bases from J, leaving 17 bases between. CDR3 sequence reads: CASSPRQRISDTQYF. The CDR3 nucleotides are TGTGCCAGCAGCCCACGCCAGCGGATCTCAGATACGCAGTATTTT.

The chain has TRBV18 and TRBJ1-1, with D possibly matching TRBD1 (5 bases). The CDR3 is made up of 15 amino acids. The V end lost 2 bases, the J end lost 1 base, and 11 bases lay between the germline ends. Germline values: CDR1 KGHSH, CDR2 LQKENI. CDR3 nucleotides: TGTGCCAGCTCACCATCGGGGCAAAAGAACACTGAAGCTTTCTTT. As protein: CASSPSGQKNTEAFF.